The rows below give T cell receptor beta chains drawn from one sample of a study of T cells in Graves' hyperthyroidism and ophthalmopathy. Each CDR3 protein is one row after TCRdb ran MiXCR on the multiplex PCR reads. Here the sample spans about 680,000 distinct CDR3 sequences, roughly a third being singletons. Sequencing was performed on blood. These receptors originate from a woman in her 40s with Graves' hyperthyroidism. Both conserved end residues are part of each CDR3. D genes are given only for firm matches. Clone size is not always given. Where it is, it says once, few, many or a class for expanded clones.

V,D,size,J,DNA,CDR3
TRBV6-6,-,-,TRBJ2-5,TGTGCCAGCGGAGGTCAGACCCAGTACTTC,CASGGQTQYF
TRBV7-7,-,-,TRBJ2-5,TGTGCTAGCAGCCGCTATCGGGACGACCAAGAGACCCAGTACTTC,CASSRYRDDQETQYF
TRBV7-8,-,-,TRBJ2-1,TGTGCCAGCAGCTTAGGTGTCCGGGGTCTTAACAATGAGCAGTTCTTC,CASSLGVRGLNNEQFF
TRBV29-1,-,many,TRBJ2-6,TGCGCCTTCGAAGGGGGGTCTGGGGCCAACGTCCTGACTTTC,CAFEGGSGANVLTF
TRBV12-3/TRBV12-4,-,-,TRBJ1-1,TGTGCCAGCAGTTTAGCGCAACAGAATGAAGCTTTCTTT,CASSLAQQNEAFF
TRBV4-3,-,-,TRBJ1-2,TGCGCCAGCAGAACCAACAGGGCCCCCTATGGCTACACCTTC,CASRTNRAPYGYTF
TRBV7-2,-,many,TRBJ1-5,TGTGCCAGCAGCTTGGGCAGGGATGGGAATCAGCCCCAGCATTTT,CASSLGRDGNQPQHF
TRBV2,-,many,TRBJ1-4,TGTGCCAGCAGTGATACAGGGCGGTACGGTGAAAAACTGTTTTTT,CASSDTGRYGEKLFF
TRBV11-2,-,many,TRBJ1-1,TGTGCCAGCAGCGGACTGCGCATGAACACTGAAGCTTTCTTT,CASSGLRMNTEAFF
TRBV12-3/TRBV12-4,-,-,TRBJ1-1,TGTGCCAGCAGTTTATTCGATAACACTGAAGCTTTCTTT,CASSLFDNTEAFF
TRBV29-1,-,-,TRBJ1-3,TGCAGCTTATCCGAGGCGGGAGCTGGAAACACCATATATTTT,CSLSEAGAGNTIYF
TRBV10-2,-,-,TRBJ2-3,TGCGCCAGCAGTGAGTCGTTGGGTCTATACAGCGGTACGCAGTATTTT,CASSESLGLYSGTQYF
TRBV2,TRBD1,many,TRBJ1-4,TGTGCCAGCAGTACAGGGGTTAATGAAAAACTGTTTTTT,CASSTGVNEKLFF
TRBV7-2,-,-,TRBJ1-1,TGTGCCAGCAGCCTCAACCGGGCCGGGGCTTTCTTT,CASSLNRAGAFF
TRBV6-2/TRBV6-3,-,many,TRBJ1-1,TGTGCCAGCAGTTACCCGAACAGAGGCGAAGCTTTCTTT,CASSYPNRGEAFF
TRBV7-9,-,many,TRBJ1-3,TGTGCCAGCAGCTTAGTAGGCCTACCAGCTGGAAACACCATATATTTT,CASSLVGLPAGNTIYF
TRBV12-3/TRBV12-4,-,-,TRBJ2-2,TGTGCCAGCAGTTTGAGAGGGGGTCTTACCGGGGAGCTGTTTTTT,CASSLRGGLTGELFF
TRBV20-1,TRBD1,many,TRBJ2-7,TGCAGTGCCCCTACCGGGACAGGGGCCTACGAGCAGTACTTC,CSAPTGTGAYEQYF
TRBV20-1,-,-,TRBJ1-2,TGCAGTGCCCGGGCGGCTAACTATGGCTACACCTTC,CSARAANYGYTF
TRBV20-1,-,many,TRBJ2-5,TGCAGTGCTAGTGAACAGATACAAGAGACCCAGTACTTC,CSASEQIQETQYF